This T cell receptor beta chain was found in a study of tumor-infiltrating lymphocytes in primary liver carcinoma. As for the study in general: Staging of the tumors gave T1-T3 N0M0, with widths of roughly 4 to 11 cm.

The length of the CDR3 is 12 residues. CDR1 is SQVTM and CDR2 is ANQGSEA in the germline V gene. The V end was cut by 6 bases, the J end by 7 bases, with 12 bases between. Within the sample, this clonotype is medium-sized. Its antigen is unidentified. The input was approximately 0.45 ug total RNA; TCR beta cDNA was made from it with a constant-region primer. Three nested multiplex PCR rounds of slightly modified ARM-PCR generated TCR beta libraries. Running ten to eleven cycles apiece, the first two PCR rounds relied on TRBV1-TRBV30 forward primers together with a C-beta reverse primer. One entry per CDR3 protein, called by TCRdb with MiXCR from the multiplex PCR reads. Among around 37,000 distinct CDR3 sequences, more than 60% were seen once, and the ten largest hold approximately 35%. Overall study results and limits: Tumor-adjacent and tumor-blood pairs displayed less overlap than did pairs of tumor regions.

Scientists recovered RNA and DNA together from approximately 20-30 mg of unsorted bulk tissue. Treatment-naive at the time, the patients had chronic HBV infection. The sequence was obtained from a man aged 35 to 55 with primary liver carcinoma and hepatitis B virus infection. Input material: tumor-adjacent normal liver tissue. The V gene is TRBV29-1, the J gene TRBJ2-2; TRBD1 or TRBD2 may be the D gene (5 bases each). The CDR3 reads CSVPEGSGELFF. For the CDR3, the DNA is TGCAGCGTGCCTGAGGGGAGCGGGGAGCTGTTTTTT.